This T cell receptor (beta chain) was observed in a study of CXCR3-negative and CXCR3-positive naive CD8 T cells. Study conclusions and caveats: Both of the naive subsets showed about the same high diversity, but memory CD8+ cells had much less.

Details on this clonotype: Antigen unknown.

The TRB libraries of cDNA were built by UMI-labeled 5' RACE. From the 5' RACE reads, TCRdb lists one entry per CDR3 protein and no DNA. Seen in this sample are about 62,000 distinct CDR3 sequences; the ten most common clones hold more than 3.5%. This CDR3 is 12 amino acids long. Looked up from germline, CDR1 is SQVTM and CDR2 is ANQGSEA. Naive CD8+ T cells carried a CD45RO-CCR7+CD27+CD95- phenotype. The chain employs TRBV29-1 and TRBJ1-2; TCRdb's D call, TRBD1, is unchecked because there is no DNA. The source is a human donor in good health. Some clones in this sample may be carry-over from other donors' samples. Sequences were obtained from naive CXCR3- CD8+ T cells from blood. Sample subset: CD45RO-CCR7+CD27+CD95- naive CD8+ T cells lacking CXCR3 (TNR3-). CDR3 amino acids: CSVPQGYYGYTF. Together with reference TRBV29-1 and TRBJ1-2, the CDR3 gives the full variable domain: SAVISQKPSRDICQRGTSLTIQCQVDSQVTMMFWYRQQPGQSLTLIATANQGSEATYESGFVIDKFPISRPNLTFSTLTVSNMSPEDSSIYLCSVPQGYYGYTFGSGTRLTVV.